This TCR beta chain was recorded in a study of T cells in tumors after PD-1 blockade. Across the study: A subset received ongoing vismodegib 150 mg daily alongside anti-PD-1 therapy.

This table comes from immunoSEQ multiplex PCR, and its TCRdb copy is limited to in-frame clones, with some not included. The sample lists some 4,500 clones; 55% to 70% were seen once. CDR1 is SGHDN, CDR2 FVKESK, per germline. The V gene lost 1 base and the J gene lost 5 bases, with 6 bases spanning the gap. CDR3 size: 12 residues. The chain joins TRBV14 to TRBJ2-7; D is unresolved. Sequenced here: tumor tissue, sampled before anti-PD-1 treatment. The sequence derives from a human donor with basal cell carcinoma. The CDR3 is CASSQARDEQYF. DNA of the CDR3: TGTGCCAGCAGCCAAGCTAGGGACGAGCAGTACTTC.